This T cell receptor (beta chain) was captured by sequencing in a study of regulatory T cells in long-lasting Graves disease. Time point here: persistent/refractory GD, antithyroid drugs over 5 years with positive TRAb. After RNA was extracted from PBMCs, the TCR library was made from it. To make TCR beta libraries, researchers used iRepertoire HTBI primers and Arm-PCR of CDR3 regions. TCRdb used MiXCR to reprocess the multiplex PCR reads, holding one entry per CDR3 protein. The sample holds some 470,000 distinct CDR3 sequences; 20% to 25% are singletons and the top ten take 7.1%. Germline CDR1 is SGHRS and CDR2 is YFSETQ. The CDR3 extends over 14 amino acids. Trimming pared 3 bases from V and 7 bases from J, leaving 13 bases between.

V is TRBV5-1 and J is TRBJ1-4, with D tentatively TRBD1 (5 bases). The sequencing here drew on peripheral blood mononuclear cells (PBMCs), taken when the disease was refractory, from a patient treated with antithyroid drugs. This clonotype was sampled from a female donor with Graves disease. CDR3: CASSSATGSEKLFF. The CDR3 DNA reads TGCGCCAGCAGCTCGGCAACAGGCAGTGAAAAACTGTTTTTT.